The source of this T cell receptor (beta chain) is a study of T-cell reconstitution after alpha-beta-depleted transplantation in children. The authors prepared the TCRbeta library with unique molecular identifiers. TCRdb ran MiXCR on the PCR reads and lists one entry per CDR3 protein. This repertoire shows almost 500,000 distinct CDR3 sequences, approximately 13% found once; its top ten account for less than 6.5%. A few counts support this clonotype. CDR1 is DFQATT and CDR2 is SNEGSKA in the germline V gene (reference sequence). V shed 2 bases and J shed 4 bases, with 22 bases lying between them. CDR3 length equals 17 residues.

This sequence was found in a human donor who donated a stem cell graft to a child with combined immunodeficiency. The sequencing here drew on PBMCs from the stem cell graft donor, taken from the stem cell graft. This chain links TRBV20-1 with TRBJ2-3; TRBD2 might be the D (5 bases). The CDR3: CSARPTAWTEISDTQYF. For the CDR3, the DNA is TGCAGTGCTAGACCCACCGCGTGGACTGAAATTTCAGATACGCAGTATTTT.